This TCR beta chain was recorded in a study of T cells in Graves' hyperthyroidism and ophthalmopathy. Trimming left V 8 bases short and J 1 base short, with 17 bases between. CDR3 length: 15 amino acids. CDR1 and CDR2 from the germline V gene are LNHDA and SQIVND (reference sequence). This clonotype has more than one count but fewer than ten. What it binds is not known. Amplified TCR beta CDR3 regions derived from RNA transcripts. Researchers ran a first-round RT-PCR on the TCR CDR3 using the HTBI primer set. TCRdb re-called the multiplex PCR reads with MiXCR, one entry per CDR3 protein. The sample carries roughly 500,000 distinct CDR3 sequences, about 16% recorded once. Whole-study findings and limits: Blood shared most expanded thyroid clonotypes above 0.001.

The specimen was blood. The rearrangement links TRBV19 to TRBJ1-1, with TRBD1 as a possible D gene (6 bases). The clonotype originates from a woman in her twenties or thirties with Graves' ophthalmopathy. CDR3 amino acids: CASVRDTPSNTEAFF. The DNA of the CDR3 is TGTGCCAGTGTCCGGGACACGCCTTCGAACACTGAAGCTTTCTTT.